This T cell receptor beta chain was recovered during a study of T cell repertoires in cytomegalovirus infection. Deletions cut 0 bases from V and 4 bases from J, with 18 bases between. Germline V gene data show CDR1 as MGHRA and CDR2 as YSYEKL. The CDR3 sequence is 17 residues long. A few counts support this clonotype. The antigen is unknown. TCRdb reanalysed the reads using MiXCR and keeps one entry per CDR3 protein. The data hold around 71,000 distinct CDR3 sequences, with roughly 22% observed a single time. The sequence was collected from a human donor in good health (CMV status not recorded). Some clones in this sample may be carry-over from other donors' samples. The sample here was CD8+ T cells from cultured PBMCs, taken from culture after CMV antigen stimulation. The chain recombines TRBV4-1 with TRBJ1-2; D unclear. CDR3 nucleotides: TGCGCCAGCAGCCAAGATCTCCGCGGGCAGTTCGGCTATGGCTACACCTTC. Amino acids: CASSQDLRGQFGYGYTF.